The 12 T cell receptor beta chains given below trace back to one sample, sequenced in a study of blood T cells in healthy people across ages. A J-beta primer mix and a sample-barcoded 5' primer were used in a second PCR of roughly 6 to 11 cycles. TCRdb re-called the 5' RACE reads with MiXCR, one entry per CDR3 protein. Here the sample spans almost 1 million distinct CDR3 sequences, 51% being singletons. Sequenced: blood. Receptor source: a woman aged 55-69 years in good health.

This clonotype was recorded a few times. The chain uses TRBV7-9 and TRBJ2-7; D gene uncertain. Trimming cost V 10 bases and J 2 bases, with 21 bases left between them. CDR3 length: 15 residues. Germline V lookup: CDR1 SEHNR, CDR2 FQNEAQ (reference sequence). CDR3 DNA: TGTGCCAATAACGCTTTCTCGGACCAGACCTACGAGCAGTACTTC. It codes for CANNAFSDQTYEQYF.

The CDR3 reads CASSLPASSYNEQFF. The CDR3 DNA reads TGCGCCAGCAGCCTTCCGGCTAGCTCCTACAATGAGCAGTTCTTC. The rearrangement uses TRBV4-1 and TRBJ2-1; D is uncertain. The CDR3 covers 15 residues. Trimming left V 4 bases short and J 0 bases short, with 10 bases between. CDR1 is MGHRA and CDR2 is YSYEKL in the germline V gene.

J is TRBJ2-1 and V is TRBV12-3 or TRBV12-4; D might be TRBD1 (6 bases). The J call may not be correct, given that the DNA end is closer to TRBJ2-7. The CDR3 length is 17 residues. Here the CDR3 DNA reads TGTGCCAGCAGTTTTACAGGGCCACGTTACTCACACTACGAGCAGTACTTC. Translating gives CASSFTGPRYSHYEQYF.

The chain is built from TRBV21-1 and TRBJ2-7; TRBD1 reflects the table's D call only, with no check against the DNA. TRBV21-1 is a pseudogene segment. The CDR3 consists of 16 residues. Here the CDR3 reads CASSKLRDRGLCEQYF. CDR3 sequence (DNA): TGTGCCAGCAGCAAATTACGGGACAGGGGATTGTGTGAGCAGTACTTC.

This clonotype was recorded a few times. The chain recombines TRBV20-1 with TRBJ1-2; TRBD1 agrees at 7 bases. CDR3 length: 14 amino acids. The trim removed 6 bases at V and 0 bases at J, leaving 7 bases unmatched. Germline CDR1 DFQATT, CDR2 SNEGSKA (reference sequence). CDR3 sequence: CSALDRQTNYGYTF. DNA for the CDR3: TGCAGTGCCCTGGACAGGCAAACTAACTATGGCTACACCTTC.

The chain combines TRBV5-5 with TRBJ2-2; 12 positions match TRBD2. This CDR3 region has 15 residues. Germline lookup yields CDR1 SGHKS and CDR2 YYEKEE (reference sequence). Trimming cost V 7 bases and J 5 bases; bases outside gene matches: 6. The CDR3 nucleotides are TGTGCCAGCGTACAAGGACTAGCGGGAACCGGGGAGCTGTTTTTT. Residues: CASVQGLAGTGELFF.

The CDR3 is CSTRHGGVVETQYF. The CDR3 nucleotides are TGCAGCACCCGACACGGGGGTGTTGTGGAGACCCAGTACTTC. The V call is TRBV29-1, the J call TRBJ2-5; TRBD2 is a possible D gene (6 bases). CDR3 length: 14 residues. Trimming took 8 bases from V and 5 from J, leaving 21 bases between them. The germline gives CDR1 SQVTM, CDR2 ANQGSEA.

The J gene is TRBJ2-7, the V gene TRBV21-1; no DNA check was done on the table's D call, TRBD2. TRBV21-1 is labeled a pseudogene. There are 16 residues in the CDR3. The CDR3 region is CASSTTGTSGHNEQYF. CDR3 coding DNA: TGTGCCAGCAGCACAACCGGGACTAGCGGTCACAATGAGCAGTACTTC.

This chain links TRBV7-2 with TRBJ1-2; D call uncertain. Trimming took off 0 bases at V and 5 bases at J, with 19 bases between the two ends. CDR1 SGHTA and CDR2 FQGNSA come from the germline V gene. The CDR3 spans 17 residues. The CDR3 region is CASSLARRPTPGYGYTF. The CDR3 DNA reads as TGTGCCAGCAGCTTAGCGAGGCGGCCAACCCCGGGTTATGGCTACACCTTC.

This sequence joins TRBV7-9 and TRBJ1-5; perhaps TRBD1 as D (6 bases). Germline V gene data show CDR1 as SEHNR and CDR2 as FQNEAQ (reference sequence). CDR3 length: 18 residues. Trimming removed 5 bases at V and 3 bases at J, with 23 bases between. The CDR3: CASSRATNRDTNNQPQHF. DNA for the CDR3: TGTGCCAGCAGCAGGGCGACCAACCGGGACACTAACAATCAGCCCCAGCATTTT.

This clonotype was observed a few times. The chain recombines TRBV29-1 with TRBJ2-3; D not certain. V lost 2 bases to trimming and J lost 2 bases, with 8 bases between them. The CDR3 consists of 13 residues. Germline V gives CDR1 SQVTM, CDR2 ANQGSEA. In DNA, the CDR3 is TGCAGCGTTGAATTTTCAAACACAGATACGCAGTATTTT. It specifies CSVEFSNTDTQYF.

The chain uses TRBV2 and TRBJ2-4; D call uncertain. Per the germline V gene, CDR1 is SNHLY and CDR2 is FYNNEI. Between the trimmed V and J ends, which lost 6 bases and 8 bases, there was a span of 11 bases. CDR3 length equals 12 residues. CDR3 sequence: CASSIAEDIQYF. The DNA of the CDR3 is TGTGCCAGCAGCATCGCAGAGGACATTCAGTACTTC.